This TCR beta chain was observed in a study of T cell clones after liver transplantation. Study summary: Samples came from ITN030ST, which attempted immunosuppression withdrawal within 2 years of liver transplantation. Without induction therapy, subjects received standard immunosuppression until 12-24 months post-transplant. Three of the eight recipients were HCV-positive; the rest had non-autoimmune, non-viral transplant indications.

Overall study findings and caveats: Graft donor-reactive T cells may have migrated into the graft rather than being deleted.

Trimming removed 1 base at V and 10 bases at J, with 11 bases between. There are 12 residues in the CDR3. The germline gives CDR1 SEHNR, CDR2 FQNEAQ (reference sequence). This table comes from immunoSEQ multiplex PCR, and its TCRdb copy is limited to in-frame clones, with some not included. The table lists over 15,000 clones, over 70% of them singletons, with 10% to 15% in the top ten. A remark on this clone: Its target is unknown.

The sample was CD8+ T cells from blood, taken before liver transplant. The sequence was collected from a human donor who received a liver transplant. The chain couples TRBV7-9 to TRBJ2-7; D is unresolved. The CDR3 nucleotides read TGTGCCAGCAGCTTAGGGGGTCTCTACCAGTACTTC. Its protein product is CASSLGGLYQYF.